One TCR beta chain is described in this entry. Enrolled during active infection, Seattle patients were then followed longitudinally. The method was immunoSEQ multiplex PCR; TCRdb's version includes in-frame clones alone and lacks a portion of them. This table has about 130,000 clones, around four fifths appearing once. V lost 0 bases and J lost 2; bases outside the gene matches: 1. In germline, CDR1 is SGDLS, CDR2 YYNGEE. The CDR3 length is 16 residues. These data originate in a study of blood T cell repertoires in COVID-19. Study-wide background: Collection of acute and convalescent COVID-19 samples took place in the United States, Italy and Spain. From T cells, B-cell-depleted T cells, or PBMCs came the material, which was cDNA or gDNA.

The genes are TRBV9 and TRBJ2-6; 8 bases map to TRBD1. The sequence was collected from a man older than 75 with COVID-19, enrolled during active disease. Specimen: peripheral blood. The CDR3 protein is CASSVATGAGANVLTF. CDR3 sequence (DNA): TGTGCCAGCAGCGTAGCGACAGGGGCTGGGGCCAACGTCCTGACTTTC.